The 2 T cell receptor beta chains below come from one sample, sequenced in a study of T cells after yellow fever vaccination. One entry per CDR3 protein results from TCRdb running MiXCR on the 5' RACE reads. Of hundreds of thousands of distinct CDR3 sequences listed, about 4% are singletons. The material sequenced was PBMCs, taken 5 days after the yellow fever booster vaccination. All receptors derive from a man aged 18 to 35 who received the YFV17D yellow fever vaccine.

The table lists this clonotype with a few counts. V and J are TRBV14 and TRBJ2-1; possible D gene TRBD1, 6 bases. V was trimmed by 0 bases and J by 3 bases, leaving 27 bases between them. The germline CDR1 and CDR2 sequences are SGHDN and FVKESK. The CDR3 extends over 21 amino acids. The CDR3 nucleotides read TGTGCCAGCAGCCAAGAAGGGGGACAAGCGAGTAAAACCGCCCACTACAATGAGCAGTTCTTC. Its translation: CASSQEGGQASKTAHYNEQFF.

This clonotype was detected many times. The genes are TRBV5-1 and TRBJ1-2; D unresolved. The V and J ends lost 4 bases and 7 bases respectively, with 11 bases between them. Germline V gene lookup returns CDR1 SGHRS and CDR2 YFSETQ. This CDR3 region has 12 residues. CDR3 protein: CASSGVPGGYTF. In nucleotides, the CDR3 is TGCGCCAGCAGCGGCGTCCCGGGTGGCTACACCTTC.